This T cell receptor beta chain comes out of a study of blood T cell repertoires in COVID-19. CDR1 and CDR2 (germline): MNHEY, SVGAGI. Trimming left V 4 bases short and J 3 bases short, with 18 bases between. The CDR3 has 16 residues. Profiled with immunoSEQ multiplex PCR; TCRdb holds only in-frame clones, not every one. Of about 350,000 clones in the sample, roughly 87% are singletons; the top ten hold 3.9%. The genes are TRBV6-5 and TRBJ1-2; possibly TRBD1 for D (6 bases). Sequencing was performed on peripheral blood. The clonotype originates from a woman aged 55-70 years with COVID-19, enrolled during active disease. The CDR3 DNA is TGTGCCAGCAGTTCCTACGGAACAGCAGGGGACTATGGCTACACCTTC. Translation gives CASSSYGTAGDYGYTF.